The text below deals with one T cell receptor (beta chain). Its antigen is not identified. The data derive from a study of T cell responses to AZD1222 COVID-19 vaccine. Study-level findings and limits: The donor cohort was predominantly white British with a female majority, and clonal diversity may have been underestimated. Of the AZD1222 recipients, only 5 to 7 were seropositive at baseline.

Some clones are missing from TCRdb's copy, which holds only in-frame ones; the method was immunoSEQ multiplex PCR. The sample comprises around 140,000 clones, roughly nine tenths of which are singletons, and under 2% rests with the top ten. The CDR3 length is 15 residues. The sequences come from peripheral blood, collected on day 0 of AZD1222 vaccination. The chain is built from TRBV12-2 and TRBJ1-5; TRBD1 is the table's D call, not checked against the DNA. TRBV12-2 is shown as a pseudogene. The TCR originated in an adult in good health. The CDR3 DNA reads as TGTGCAAGTCGCGAAGCCGGGACAGGGGGTCAGCCCCAGCATTTT. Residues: CASREAGTGGQPQHF.